This TCR beta chain was obtained from a study of Ad26.COV2.S vaccination and SARS-CoV-2 variants. Overall study context: As a participant in COV1001, the donor was in the Ad26.COV2.S trial arm. Donor got 5x10^10 or 1x10^11 viral particles of Ad26.COV2.S.

The treatment: over 15 received Ad26.COV2.S at low or high dose, single or two shots; several received placebo; per-sample allocation not given. Samples were taken on day 63 after the first vaccine or placebo injection. Comments on this clone: Its target is not known.

The length of the CDR3 is 15 residues. V was cut by 1 base and J by 1 base, with 10 bases left in between. Germline assignment: CDR1 SGHAT and CDR2 FQNNGV. Study-wide findings and caveats: Total T cell responses, in the TCR breadth and depth analyses, may have been underestimated. Vaccinees showed greater spike-specific TCR breadth than placebo recipients.

Generated by immunoSEQ multiplex PCR, the TCRdb table keeps only in-frame clones and is missing some. The table lists over 450,000 clones, about nine tenths of them singletons. The sequence was collected from a person aged 18-60 years who received the Ad26.COV2.S COVID-19 vaccine or a placebo. V usage is TRBV11-2 and J usage is TRBJ1-1; D perhaps matches TRBD1 (5 bases). The starting material was peripheral blood, obtained in a trial of Ad26.COV2.S vaccine versus placebo. The CDR3 nucleotides are TGTGCCAGCAGCTTAGCCGGGGGGACGAACACTGAAGCTTTCTTT. This gives the protein CASSLAGGTNTEAFF.